This TCR beta chain was sequenced in a study of T-cell memory formation after mild COVID-19. Study findings and constraints: Clonal second-wave expansions that peaked on day 37 had unconfirmed SARS-CoV-2 specificity.

This clonotype was counted ten times or more. Its antigen is currently unknown. TCRdb fed the 5' RACE reads into MiXCR, producing one record per CDR3 protein. The top ten hold under 25% of the sample, which has some 250,000 distinct CDR3 sequences, more than 8% seen once. The CDR3 runs to 12 residues. The V gene's germline CDR1 is SGHTA and CDR2 FQGNSA. Trimming left V 2 bases short and J 10 bases short, with 11 bases between. The J gene is TRBJ1-2, the V gene TRBV7-2, with D tentatively TRBD1 (5 bases). Sequenced material: PBMCs or a T cell subset sorted from them (not recorded which). This receptor was obtained from a man younger than 35 who had mild COVID-19 (a few samples of this study predate the infection). Cell type and time point are not known. Here the CDR3 reads CASSLLGDLYTF. The CDR3 nucleotides are TGTGCCAGCAGCTTACTGGGGGACCTCTACACCTTC.